This T cell receptor beta chain was sequenced for a study of monozygotic twins with inflammatory bowel disease. TCRdb reanalyzed the 5' RACE reads, giving one entry per CDR3 protein sequence and no DNA. This sample's table reports 310,000 or so distinct CDR3 sequences. Germline V gives CDR1 DFQATT, CDR2 SNEGSKA (reference sequence). The length of the CDR3 is 20 residues. The chain couples TRBV20-1 to TRBJ2-7; TCRdb calls TRBD1, which cannot be checked without DNA. Sequenced material: blood. The TCR sequence derives from a human donor with ulcerative colitis or Crohn's disease, or a healthy co-twin of an affected twin (not recorded which). The CDR3: CSADGGGEAGTYPRSYEQYF.